The table lists the clone carrying this T cell receptor (beta chain) with many counts. The antigen remains unidentified. The CDR3 contains 14 residues. Deletions cut 5 bases from V and 0 bases from J, with 8 bases between. TCR beta CDR3 regions were amplified from RNA transcripts. Researchers ran a first-round RT-PCR on the TCR CDR3 using the HTBI primer set. TCRdb ran MiXCR on the multiplex PCR reads and lists one entry per CDR3 protein. This table has 640,000 or so distinct CDR3 sequences, about 14% appearing once. This entry comes from a study of T cells in Graves' hyperthyroidism and ophthalmopathy. Study-wide results and caveats: Using 13 V-J features, a model discriminated ophthalmopathy from stable hyperthyroidism. Blood also held most thyroid clonotypes expanded beyond 0.001.

Disease lasting under 3 months, a NOSPECS grade of at least 4, and a Clinical Activity Score of at least 3 were features of the ophthalmopathy patients. The sequenced material came from blood. J is TRBJ1-5 and V is TRBV12-3 or TRBV12-4, with D maybe TRBD1 (5 bases). The origin of this receptor is a woman aged 40 to 50 with Graves' ophthalmopathy. The chain's CDR3 is CASSAQGSNQPQHF. Written as DNA, the CDR3 is TGTGCCAGCAGTGCCCAGGGTAGCAATCAGCCCCAGCATTTT.